Sequencing of this T cell receptor beta chain was carried out in a study of T cells after yellow fever vaccination. A universal primer site and UMIs were added as TCR cDNA was made by 5'RACE template switching. TCRdb recomputed calls from the 5' RACE reads with MiXCR, one row per CDR3 protein. The sample has some 300,000 distinct CDR3 sequences, around 9.3% seen once; the top ten hold over 3%. Findings and caveats of the study: Weaker, the secondary response had a peak occurring faster, on day 5 versus 15.

The table lists this clonotype with a few counts. The antigen is undetermined. This CDR3 contains 14 residues. V dropped 1 base and J dropped 6 bases, with 12 bases sitting between them. CDR1 and CDR2 from the germline V gene are LGHDT and YNNKEL (reference sequence). This receptor was taken from a man aged 18 to 29 who received the YFV17D yellow fever vaccine. This specimen was CD4+ T cells sorted from PBMCs, taken 5 days after the yellow fever booster vaccination. V usage is TRBV3-1 and J usage is TRBJ1-1; D ambiguous. CDR3 bases: TGTGCCAGCAGCCAAGGAGAGCTGGTCCCTGAAGCTTTCTTT. Protein sequence: CASSQGELVPEAFF. Full variable domain (missing parts from reference TRBV3-1 and TRBJ1-1): DTAVSQTPKYLVTQMGNDKSIKCEQNLGHDTMYWYKQDSKKFLKIMFSYNNKELIINETVPNRFSPKSPDKAHLNLHINSLELGDSAVYFCASSQGELVPEAFFGQGTRLTVV.